The clone carrying this T cell receptor beta chain was seen a handful of times. Unique molecular identifiers were incorporated into the prepared TCRbeta library. MiXCR was run by TCRdb on the PCR reads, yielding one entry per CDR3 protein. This table has about 540,000 distinct CDR3 sequences, about a sixth appearing once. The sample originates from a study of T-cell reconstitution after alpha-beta-depleted transplantation in children. The V and J ends lost 4 bases and 1 base respectively, with 12 bases between them. Per germline, CDR1 SGHRS and CDR2 YFSETQ. This CDR3 spans 15 amino acids. Sequencing was performed on PBMCs from the stem cell graft donor, taken from the stem cell graft. The sequence came from a human donor who donated a stem cell graft to a child with acute lymphoblastic leukemia. The chain links TRBV5-1 to TRBJ2-1; no definite D call. The CDR3 DNA sequence: TGCGCCAGCAGCGGCCGCGAGAGGTCCTACAATGAGCAGTTCTTC. This sequence encodes CASSGRERSYNEQFF.